This T cell receptor beta chain appears in the sequencing data of a study of metastatic and nonmetastatic thyroid tumors. Study-wide background: Where malignant and benign thyroid patients were concerned, repertoires were compared across blood and tumor or nodule tissue.

This clone came up many times. Antigen: not known. Original analysis: Clinicopathological groups supplied CDR3 differences that were used to build a distant-metastasis classifier for papillary thyroid cancer. TCRdb re-called the PCR reads via MiXCR. None of the V and J calls come from the authors' own analysis; TCRdb made them. The data contain about 20,000 clones, around 10% of them singletons. Study-level points and caveats: Reported TCR beta diversity, measured in blood and tumor, was significantly higher for malignant thyroid tumors than for benign nodules.

There were no patients who had received any treatment before thyroid surgery. Trimming removed 5 bases at V and 1 base at J, with 12 bases between. The CDR3 runs 15 residues. Germline-derived CDR1 and CDR2 are SEHNR and FQNEAQ (reference sequence). V usage is TRBV7-9 and J usage is TRBJ2-1; TRBD2 might be the D (5 bases). This receptor was identified in a female donor with papillary thyroid cancer or a benign thyroid nodule (not recorded which). Some clones in this sample may be carry-over from other donors' samples. The sample comprised blood. The CDR3 DNA reads TGTGCCAGCAGCCCCCCTGAGGGTTCCTACAATGAGCAGTTCTTC. It yields the protein CASSPPEGSYNEQFF.